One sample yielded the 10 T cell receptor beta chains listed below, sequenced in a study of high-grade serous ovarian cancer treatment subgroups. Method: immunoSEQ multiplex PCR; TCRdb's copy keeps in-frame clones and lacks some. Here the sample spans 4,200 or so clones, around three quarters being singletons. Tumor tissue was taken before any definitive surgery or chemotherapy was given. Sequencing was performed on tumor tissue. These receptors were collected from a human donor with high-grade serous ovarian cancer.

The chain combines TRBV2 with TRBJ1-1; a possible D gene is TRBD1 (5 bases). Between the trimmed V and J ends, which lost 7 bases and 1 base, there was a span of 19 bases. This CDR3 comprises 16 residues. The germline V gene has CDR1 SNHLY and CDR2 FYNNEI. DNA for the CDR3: TGTGCCAGCATCGACCCAGGCGGGGGATGGAACACTGAAGCTTTCTTT. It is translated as CASIDPGGGWNTEAFF.

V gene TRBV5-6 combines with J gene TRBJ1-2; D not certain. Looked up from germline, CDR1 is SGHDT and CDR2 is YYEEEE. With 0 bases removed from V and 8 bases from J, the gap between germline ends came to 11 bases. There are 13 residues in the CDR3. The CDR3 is CASSLAEHRGYTF. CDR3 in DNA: TGTGCCAGCAGCTTGGCCGAACATAGGGGCTACACCTTC. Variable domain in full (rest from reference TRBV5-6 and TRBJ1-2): DAGVTQSPTHLIKTRGQQVTLRCSPKSGHDTVSWYQQALGQGPQFIFQYYEEEERQRGNFPDRFSGHQFPNYSSELNVNALLLGDSALYLCASSLAEHRGYTFGSGTRLTVV.

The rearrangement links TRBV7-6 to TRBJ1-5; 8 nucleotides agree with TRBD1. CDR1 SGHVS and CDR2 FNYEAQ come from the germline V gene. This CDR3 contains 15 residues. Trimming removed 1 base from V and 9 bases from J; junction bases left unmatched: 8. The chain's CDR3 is CASSLGQGAGGPQHF. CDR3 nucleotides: TGTGCCAGCAGCTTAGGGCAGGGGGCCGGTGGGCCCCAGCATTTT.

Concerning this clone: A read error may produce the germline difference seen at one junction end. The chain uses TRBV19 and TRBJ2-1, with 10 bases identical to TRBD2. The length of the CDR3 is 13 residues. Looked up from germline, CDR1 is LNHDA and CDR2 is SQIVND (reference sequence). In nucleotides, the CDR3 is TGTGCCAGTGGTATATCGGGGACTAGCGAGCTGTTCTTC. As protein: CASGISGTSELFF.

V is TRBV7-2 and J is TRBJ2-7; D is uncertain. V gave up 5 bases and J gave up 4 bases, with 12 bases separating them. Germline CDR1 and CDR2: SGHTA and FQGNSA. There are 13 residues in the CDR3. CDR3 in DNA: TGTGCCAGCAGCGAGGTGGGGTTTTACGAGCAGTACTTC. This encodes CASSEVGFYEQYF.

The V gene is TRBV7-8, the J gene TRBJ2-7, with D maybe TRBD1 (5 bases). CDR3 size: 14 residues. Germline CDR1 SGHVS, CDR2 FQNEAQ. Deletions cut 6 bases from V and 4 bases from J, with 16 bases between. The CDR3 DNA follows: TGTGCCAGCAGTTTCAGGGCGGAGAGGTACGAGCAGTACTTC. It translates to CASSFRAERYEQYF.

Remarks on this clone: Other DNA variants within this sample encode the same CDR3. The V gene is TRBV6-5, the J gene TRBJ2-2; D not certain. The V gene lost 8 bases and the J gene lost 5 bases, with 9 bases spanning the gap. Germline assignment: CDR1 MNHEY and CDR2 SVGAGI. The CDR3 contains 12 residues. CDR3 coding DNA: TGTGCCAGCGGCTGGGCTACCGGGGAGCTGTTTTTT. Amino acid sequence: CASGWATGELFF.

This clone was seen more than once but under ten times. CDR3 sequence (DNA): TGTGCCAGCAGCTTAGAGAGGACAGGCTACGAGCAGTACTTC. Amino acid sequence: CASSLERTGYEQYF. This sequence joins TRBV11-2 and TRBJ2-7; 7 positions agree with TRBD1. The CDR3 runs to 14 residues. The junction had 2 bases not matched to a gene; V was cut back by 0 bases and J by 3 bases. Germline CDR1 and CDR2: SGHAT and FQNNGV.

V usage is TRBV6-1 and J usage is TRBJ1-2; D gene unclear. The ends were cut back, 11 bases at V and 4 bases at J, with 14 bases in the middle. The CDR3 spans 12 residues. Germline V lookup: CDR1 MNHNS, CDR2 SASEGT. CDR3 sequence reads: CAALLRSYGYTF. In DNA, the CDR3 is TGTGCCGCCCTGCTCAGATCCTATGGCTACACCTTC.

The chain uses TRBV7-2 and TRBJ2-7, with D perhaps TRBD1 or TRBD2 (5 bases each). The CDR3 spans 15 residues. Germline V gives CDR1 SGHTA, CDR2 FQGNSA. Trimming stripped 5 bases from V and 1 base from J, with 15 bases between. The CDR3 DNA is TGTGCCAGCAGCGCAAGGGGAGAGGGATCCTACGAGCAGTACTTC. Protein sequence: CASSARGEGSYEQYF.